Sequencing of this T cell receptor beta chain was carried out in a study of T cells in localized non-small cell lung cancer. Overall study results and limits: Because researchers sequenced only one region of the tumor, heterogeneity is still possible.

Repertoires were generated with immunoSEQ multiplex PCR, while TCRdb's copy carries only in-frame clones and drops some. The sample carries about 2,100 clones, more than 30% recorded once. This clone was found a few times. Its specificity is unknown. Trimming removed 4 bases from V and 5 bases from J; junction bases left unmatched: 3. CDR1 SGHDN and CDR2 FVKESK come from the germline V gene. This CDR3 contains 13 residues. The material was lung tumor tissue, obtained before any cancer treatment. The V and J genes are TRBV14 and TRBJ2-7, with 9 bases aligning to TRBD1. This clonotype was obtained from a man aged 40 to 70 with stage I lung adenocarcinoma. The CDR3 bases are TGTGCCAGCAGCCGGGACAGGGTTGACGAGCAGTACTTC. Its protein is CASSRDRVDEQYF.